A selection of T cell receptor beta chains follows, all from one sample in a study of T cells after yellow fever vaccination. TCRdb reprocessed the 5' RACE reads with MiXCR, giving one entry per CDR3 protein. Altogether over 300,000 distinct CDR3 sequences are present, approximately 7% being singletons, with the ten largest covering around 17%. The starting material was PBMCs, obtained roughly 45 days after the first yellow fever vaccination. These receptors originate from a young man who received the YFV17D yellow fever vaccine. The CDR3 runs from the conserved cysteine through the conserved F or W. The D gene is left open where the match is weak. Only part of the rows carry a size: once, few, many, or a class if the clone is expanded.

CDR3aa,CDR3nt,abundance,d_gene,v_gene,j_gene
CSVEEWTGGNMNTEAFF,TGCAGCGTTGAAGAGTGGACAGGGGGGAATATGAACACTGAAGCTTTCTTT,-,TRBD1,TRBV29-1,TRBJ1-1
CASSLASFALYGYTF,TGTGCCAGCAGCTTAGCCTCTTTTGCCCTCTATGGCTACACCTTC,-,-,TRBV7-9,TRBJ1-2
CASSLGLADLETQYF,TGCGCCAGCAGCTTGGGGCTAGCGGACCTAGAGACCCAGTACTTC,-,TRBD2,TRBV5-1,TRBJ2-5
CASSFGSGGSGETQYF,TGTGCCAGCAGCTTTGGAAGCGGGGGAAGTGGAGAGACCCAGTACTTC,few,TRBD2,TRBV7-7,TRBJ2-5
CASSGQGRTDTQYF,TGTGCCAGCAGTGGACAGGGACGGACAGATACGCAGTATTTT,many,TRBD1,TRBV25-1,TRBJ2-3
CASSPRVQGLADTQYF,TGTGCCAGCAGCCCCCGCGTACAGGGGTTGGCAGATACGCAGTATTTT,-,TRBD1,TRBV9,TRBJ2-3
CASGTRSANTEAFF,TGTGCCAGCGGGACGCGGAGCGCGAACACTGAAGCTTTCTTT,-,-,TRBV7-2,TRBJ1-1
CASSLEQGGYTF,TGCGCCAGCAGCCTTGAACAGGGTGGCTACACCTTC,-,-,TRBV4-3,TRBJ1-2
CASREMGQPQHF,TGTGCCAGCAGAGAGATGGGTCAGCCCCAGCATTTT,many,-,TRBV12-3/TRBV12-4,TRBJ1-5
CSARGSVGFSSYNEQFF,TGCAGTGCTAGAGGTTCGGTAGGGTTTAGCTCCTACAATGAGCAGTTCTTC,many,-,TRBV20-1,TRBJ2-1
CASNPTVSYNEQFF,TGTGCCAGCAATCCGACAGTCTCCTACAATGAGCAGTTCTTC,few,-,TRBV2,TRBJ2-1
CASGGENTEAFF,TGCGCCAGCGGGGGAGAGAACACTGAAGCTTTCTTT,-,-,TRBV5-1,TRBJ1-1
CARMSGPNTGELFF,TGTGCTCGGATGTCCGGGCCGAACACCGGGGAGCTGTTTTTT,-,-,TRBV30,TRBJ2-2
CASSLAPEQFF,TGTGCCAGCAGCTTAGCTCCTGAGCAGTTCTTC,-,-,TRBV7-2,TRBJ2-1
CAISERKGGGDEKLFF,TGTGCCATCAGTGAGCGGAAGGGAGGCGGCGATGAAAAACTGTTTTTT,-,-,TRBV10-3,TRBJ1-4
CASSHGSPSGELVF,TGCGCCAGCAGCCACGGCAGTCCTAGCGGGGAGCTGGTTTTT,-,TRBD2,TRBV4-3,TRBJ2-2
CASSKGGGNTIYF,TGTGCCAGCAGCAAAGGGGGAGGAAACACCATATATTTT,few,-,TRBV11-3,TRBJ1-3
CASSSRGPGNEQFF,TGTGCCAGCAGTTCTAGGGGGCCAGGGAATGAGCAGTTCTTC,few,TRBD1,TRBV13,TRBJ2-1
CATSRRTNTDTQYF,TGTGCCACCAGCAGAAGGACCAACACAGATACGCAGTATTTT,many,-,TRBV15,TRBJ2-3
CASSIRSGGQTEAFF,TGTGCCAGCAGCATAAGGTCAGGGGGCCAAACTGAAGCTTTCTTT,-,TRBD1,TRBV5-4,TRBJ1-1
CASSSGGGSGNTIYF,TGTGCCAGCAGTTCCGGTGGAGGCTCTGGAAACACCATATATTTT,-,-,TRBV6-5,TRBJ1-3
CASSLGTEREQYF,TGCGCCAGCAGCTTGGGGACAGAGCGGGAGCAGTACTTC,-,-,TRBV5-1,TRBJ2-7
CASGAREGTGELFF,TGTGCCAGCGGGGCCAGGGAGGGCACCGGGGAGCTGTTTTTT,few,TRBD2,TRBV5-4,TRBJ2-2
CASSRLGSNTGELFF,TGTGCCAGCAGTCGACTAGGATCGAACACCGGGGAGCTGTTTTTT,many,-,TRBV27,TRBJ2-2
CASSLGSPNYGYTF,TGTGCCAGCAGCTTGGGGAGCCCTAACTATGGCTACACCTTC,few,-,TRBV7-9,TRBJ1-2
CASRLQGSGTEAFF,TGTGCCAGCAGATTACAGGGGTCGGGAACTGAAGCTTTCTTT,-,TRBD1,TRBV6-5,TRBJ1-1
CASSSDPGQGEPQHF,TGTGCCAGCAGTTCCGACCCGGGACAGGGTGAGCCCCAGCATTTT,-,TRBD1,TRBV28,TRBJ1-5
CASSPATEYSAQYF,TGCGCCAGCAGCCCCGCGACGGAGTACTCGGCCCAGTACTTC,few,-,TRBV5-1,TRBJ2-5
CAPKEEIHYGYTF,TGTGCCCCAAAGGAGGAGATACACTATGGCTACACCTTC,-,-,TRBV6-2/TRBV6-3,TRBJ1-2
CASSDYLLAGYEQYF,TGTGCCAGCAGTGATTATTTGCTAGCGGGATACGAGCAGTACTTC,few,TRBD2,TRBV2,TRBJ2-7
CASSSSGYSYNSPLHF,TGTGCCAGCAGTTCAAGCGGTTACTCCTATAATTCACCCCTCCACTTT,many,-,TRBV6-1,TRBJ1-6
CASSSTRGETEAFF,TGTGCCAGCAGTTCAACCCGGGGGGAGACTGAAGCTTTCTTT,-,-,TRBV6-5,TRBJ1-1
CASSYLYEQYF,TGTGCCAGCAGTTACCTATACGAGCAGTACTTC,-,-,TRBV5-5,TRBJ2-7
CSVPRGESYNEQFF,TGCAGCGTCCCCCGGGGGGAATCCTACAATGAGCAGTTCTTC,-,TRBD2,TRBV29-1,TRBJ2-1
CASSTNPGSHYNSPLHF,TGCGCCAGCAGCACCAACCCAGGAAGCCACTATAATTCACCCCTCCACTTT,many,-,TRBV5-1,TRBJ1-6
CASSKTGGTYNEQFF,TGTGCCAGCAGTAAAACAGGGGGCACCTACAATGAGCAGTTCTTC,few,TRBD1,TRBV28,TRBJ2-1
CASSPRGGDSPLHF,TGTGCCAGCAGTCCGAGGGGAGGAGATTCACCCCTCCACTTT,few,-,TRBV2,TRBJ1-6
CASSYYEDVTEAFF,TGTGCCAGCAGCTACTACGAGGATGTCACTGAAGCTTTCTTT,many,-,TRBV7-2,TRBJ1-1
CASSLSEETQYF,TGTGCCAGCAGCTTGTCCGAAGAGACCCAGTACTTC,many,-,TRBV7-9,TRBJ2-5
CASRTGGIGRSSYNEQFF,TGCGCCAGCAGGACAGGGGGGATAGGCCGGAGCTCCTACAATGAGCAGTTCTTC,-,TRBD1,TRBV5-1,TRBJ2-1
CASSPNRESPLHF,TGTGCCAGCAGCCCCAACAGGGAATCACCCCTCCACTTT,few,-,TRBV7-9,TRBJ1-6
CASSFHGVTDTLYF,TGCGCCAGCAGCTTCCACGGCGTCACAGATACGCTGTATTTT,-,-,TRBV5-1,TRBJ2-3
CASSSGLAGVMNTGELFF,TGTGCCAGCTCATCGGGACTAGCGGGGGTGATGAACACCGGGGAGCTGTTTTTT,few,TRBD2,TRBV18,TRBJ2-2
CASSPQGWSTEAFF,TGTGCCAGCTCACCTCAGGGGTGGTCCACTGAAGCTTTCTTT,many,-,TRBV18,TRBJ1-1
CASSLGWQYTDTQYF,TGTGCCAGCAGCTTAGGATGGCAGTACACAGATACGCAGTATTTT,-,-,TRBV11-2,TRBJ2-3
CASSLEGQYEQYF,TGTGCCAGCAGCTTGGAGGGTCAGTACGAGCAGTACTTC,few,-,TRBV5-4,TRBJ2-7
CASSPGGNNEQFF,TGCGCCAGCAGCCCGGGAGGAAACAATGAGCAGTTCTTC,-,TRBD2,TRBV5-1,TRBJ2-1
CASSFATEQYF,TGTGCCAGCAGCTTTGCGACGGAGCAGTACTTC,many,-,TRBV7-9,TRBJ2-7
CASSSANPNEQFF,TGTGCCAGCAGCTCCGCAAACCCCAATGAGCAGTTCTTC,-,-,TRBV7-2,TRBJ2-1
CASSLFPGADGYTF,TGCGCCAGCAGCTTATTTCCGGGGGCGGATGGCTACACCTTC,-,-,TRBV5-1,TRBJ1-2